This TCR beta chain originates from a study of Ad26.COV2.S vaccination and SARS-CoV-2 variants. Study-wide findings and caveats: Vaccinees and placebo recipients showed similar non-spike TCR breadth. Substantial breadth in spike-specific CD8+ and CD4+ T cell responses was reportedly seen after vaccination.

The CDR3 contains 16 residues. The germline V gene encodes CDR1 SGHTA and CDR2 FQGTGA. V was pared by 5 bases and J by 1 base, with 8 bases of the junction left unmatched. The table came from immunoSEQ multiplex PCR; TCRdb's copy has only in-frame clones and leaves some out. The table lists 85,000 to 120,000 clones, around 80% of them singletons. For this clone: Its antigen is undetermined.

Sequencing was performed on peripheral blood, taken after recovery from COVID-19. The sequence was collected from a human donor who had recovered from COVID-19. This sequence joins TRBV7-3 and TRBJ2-3, with 8 bases matching TRBD2. As DNA, the CDR3 is TGTGCCAGCAGCCAAGGGCGGGGGGCTGGCACAGATACGCAGTATTTT. Protein: CASSQGRGAGTDTQYF.